The TCR beta chain described here comes from a study of Graves' ophthalmopathy and Graves' hyperthyroidism. Study as a whole: The study drew peripheral blood at initial diagnosis, before any treatment.

RNA transcripts were the source from which TCR beta CDR3 regions were amplified. Amplification began with first-round RT-PCR using HTBI primers, then second-round multiplex PCR was performed. TCRdb re-called the multiplex PCR reads through MiXCR, storing one row per CDR3 protein. The data contain some 360,000 distinct CDR3 sequences, roughly 17% of them seen just once; the ten biggest clones take up roughly 2.3%. This clonotype occurred many times. Hyperthyroidism patients were newly diagnosed, ill under 2 months, and aged 18 to 65 years. Other autoimmune disease, uncontrolled infection, pregnancy and lactation led to exclusion. Sequencing input: peripheral blood. The origin of this receptor is an adult woman with stable Graves' hyperthyroidism.

This chain's CDR3 is CASSPLLQENSPLHF. In DNA form, the CDR3 reads TGTGCCAGCTCACCACTATTACAGGAGAATTCACCCCTCCACTTT. The gene calls are TRBV18 and TRBJ1-6, with TRBD1 as a possible D gene (5 bases). Between the trimmed V and J ends, which lost 1 base and 7 bases, there was a span of 11 bases. The length of the CDR3 is 15 residues. The germline V gene encodes CDR1 KGHSH and CDR2 LQKENI.